A selection of T cell receptor beta chains follows, all from one sample in a study of blood T cell repertoires in COVID-19. TCRdb's table, derived via immunoSEQ multiplex PCR, lists solely in-frame clones and lacks some. The sample yields 85,000 to 110,000 clones, about 85% seen once. The sample comprised peripheral blood. The receptors were sampled from a man aged 50 or older in a cohort sampled during active COVID-19. Each CDR3 is given with its conserved first and last residue. The D gene is left open where the match is weak. Some rows have no size entry. The others give once, few or many, or a class for an expanded clone.

CDR3 length | J gene | V gene | clone size | D gene | CDR3 protein | CDR3 DNA
14 | TRBJ2-5 | TRBV5-1 | - | TRBD1 | CASSLGGQKETQYF | TGCGCCAGCAGCTTGGGGGGACAGAAAGAGACCCAGTACTTC
15 | TRBJ1-1 | TRBV5-4 | - | TRBD1 | CASRRDRALNTEAFF | TGTGCCAGCAGACGTGACAGGGCGTTGAACACTGAAGCTTTCTTT
16 | TRBJ2-1 | TRBV4-2 | - | - | CASSLLGASGPNEQFF | TGTGCCAGCAGCCTCCTGGGGGCTAGCGGCCCCAATGAGCAGTTCTTC
14 | TRBJ2-5 | TRBV27 | - | TRBD2 | CASRPDLRGETQYF | TGTGCCAGCAGACCGGACCTGCGGGGGGAGACCCAGTACTTC
15 | TRBJ1-1 | TRBV7-2 | - | - | CASSPGTRMNTEAFF | TGTGCCAGCAGCCCAGGGACACGTATGAACACTGAAGCTTTCTTT
20 | TRBJ2-5 | TRBV5-4 | - | TRBD2 | CASSGLAGGPGRVRQETQYF | TGTGCCAGCAGCGGATTAGCGGGGGGGCCTGGCAGGGTACGCCAAGAGACCCAGTACTTC
15 | TRBJ1-1 | TRBV7-9 | once | TRBD1 | CASSAGQGRGTEAFF | TGTGCCAGCAGCGCTGGACAGGGAAGAGGGACTGAAGCTTTCTTT
16 | TRBJ2-2 | TRBV19 | - | - | CASSIAGGSSPGELFF | TGTGCCAGTAGTATAGCGGGGGGCAGCTCCCCCGGGGAGCTGTTTTTT
14 | TRBJ2-5 | TRBV7-8 | once | - | CASSYRDYQETQYF | TGTGCCAGCAGCTACCGGGACTACCAAGAGACCCAGTACTTC
14 | TRBJ2-5 | TRBV2 | - | TRBD2 | CASRGTSGKETQYF | TGTGCCAGCAGAGGGACTAGCGGCAAAGAGACCCAGTACTTC
15 | TRBJ1-4 | TRBV6-1 | - | - | CASSEWGGLNEKLFF | TGTGCCAGCAGTGAATGGGGGGGACTGAACGAAAAACTGTTTTTT
17 | TRBJ1-1 | TRBV7-8 | - | - | CASSLARGSRLATEAFF | TGTGCCAGCAGCTTAGCGCGCGGGTCCCGGCTGGCCACTGAAGCTTTCTTT
17 | TRBJ2-1 | TRBV11-2 | - | TRBD1 | CASSLDGFRQGYNEQFF | TGTGCCAGCAGCTTAGATGGGTTCCGACAGGGCTACAATGAGCAGTTCTTC
11 | TRBJ2-5 | TRBV20-1 | - | - | CSARARETQYF | TGCAGTGCTAGAGCCAGAGAGACCCAGTACTTC
14 | TRBJ1-5 | TRBV18 | - | - | CASSDRQTNQPQHF | TGTGCCAGCTCTGATAGACAGACCAATCAGCCCCAGCATTTT
14 | TRBJ1-5 | TRBV10-3 | few | - | CAISERAGDQPQHF | TGTGCCATCAGTGAGAGGGCCGGGGATCAGCCCCAGCATTTT
16 | TRBJ2-2 | TRBV9 | - | TRBD2 | CASSLSSGVGTGELFF | TGTGCCAGCAGCCTTTCGAGCGGGGTAGGAACCGGGGAGCTGTTTTTT
14 | TRBJ2-2 | TRBV19 | - | TRBD1 | CASSPGQGTGELFF | TGTGCCAGTAGTCCGGGACAGGGTACCGGGGAGCTGTTTTTT
15 | TRBJ1-6 | TRBV6-5 | - | TRBD1 | CASRGDRGPNSPLHF | TGTGCCAGCAGGGGGGACAGGGGGCCCAATTCACCCCTCCACTTT
18 | TRBJ2-2 | TRBV12-5 | - | - | CASGRNLPLQGPTGELFF | TGTGCTAGTGGCCGGAACTTACCTCTCCAGGGGCCGACCGGGGAGCTGTTTTTT
16 | TRBJ2-1 | TRBV7-8 | few | - | CASSPQGGGTIGEQFF | TGTGCCAGCAGCCCCCAGGGAGGGGGAACCATAGGTGAGCAGTTCTTC
16 | TRBJ2-2 | TRBV2 | - | TRBD1 | CASSARGPGVTGELFF | TGTGCCAGCAGTGCGAGGGGGCCTGGGGTTACCGGGGAGCTGTTTTTT